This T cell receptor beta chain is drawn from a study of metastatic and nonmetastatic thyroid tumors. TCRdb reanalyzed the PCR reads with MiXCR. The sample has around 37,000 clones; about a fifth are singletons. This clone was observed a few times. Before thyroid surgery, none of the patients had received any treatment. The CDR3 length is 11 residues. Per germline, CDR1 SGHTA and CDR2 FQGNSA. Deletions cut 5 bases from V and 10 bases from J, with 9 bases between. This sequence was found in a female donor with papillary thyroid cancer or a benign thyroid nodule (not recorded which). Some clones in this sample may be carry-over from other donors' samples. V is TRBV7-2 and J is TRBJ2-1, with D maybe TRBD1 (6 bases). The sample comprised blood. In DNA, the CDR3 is TGTGCCAGCAGCCCCGGGACAGAGCAGTTCTTC. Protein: CASSPGTEQFF.